One sample yielded the 17 T cell receptor beta chains listed below, sequenced in a study of T cell responses to AZD1222 COVID-19 vaccine (dated by TCRdb to the early 2020s). The sample's time point, from its label and the paper: baseline before first vaccination. Library prep was done by the immunoSEQ multiplex PCR assay. Drawn from immuneACCESS, this table holds only the in-frame rearrangements with V and J called that TCRdb kept. Clones are partly lost; checked studies trace under half to an unresolved V gene and leave the rest unexplained. The sample table holds approximately 100,000 clones, of which 90% to 95% were seen once. Jointly, the top ten make up 4.5% of the sample. The starting material was peripheral blood, obtained on day 0 of AZD1222 vaccination. The source is an adult in good health.

This clone occurred a few times. The genes are TRBV5-1 and TRBJ2-7, with 10 bases matching TRBD1. Unmatched junction bases numbered 7, after V lost 5 bases and J lost 2 bases. This CDR3 comprises 15 residues. Germline loops: CDR1 SGHRS, CDR2 YFSETQ. The CDR3 region has the DNA TGCGCCAGCAGTGGCCGGGACAGGGGTCCCTACGAGCAGTACTTC. It yields the protein CASSGRDRGPYEQYF.

V is TRBV12-3 or TRBV12-4 and J is TRBJ2-2; 8 bases line up with TRBD1. The CDR3 extends over 13 amino acids. Trimming took 10 bases from V and 6 from J; bases not matched to a gene: 7. In DNA form, the CDR3 reads TGTGCCAACGACGGACAGGGACCCGGGGAGCTGTTTTTT. Its protein product is CANDGQGPGELFF.

The rearrangement joins TRBV4-3 to TRBJ1-1; D may be TRBD1 (5 bases). The CDR3 totals 15 residues. Germline CDR1 is LGHNA and CDR2 is YSLEER. V was clipped by 0 bases and J by 1 base, with 9 bases between them. CDR3 loop: CASSQDRQGNTEAFF. CDR3 nucleotide sequence: TGCGCCAGCAGCCAAGATCGCCAGGGGAACACTGAAGCTTTCTTT.

The rearrangement links TRBV30 to TRBJ2-7, with a tentative D call TRBD2 (7 bases). CDR1 is GTSNPN and CDR2 is SVGIG in the germline V gene (reference sequence). The CDR3 runs to 15 residues. Trimming pared 3 bases from V and 5 bases from J, leaving 20 bases between. For the CDR3, the DNA is TGTGCCTGGAGCCGAGACCGGGAAGGGGGGGACGAGCAGTACTTC. This codes for CAWSRDREGGDEQYF.

The V and J genes are TRBV5-6 and TRBJ2-7; 7 bases agree with TRBD2. The CDR3 contains 14 residues. Germline CDR1 and CDR2: SGHDT and YYEEEE. Losses at the gene ends were 7 bases for V and 3 bases for J; bases not matched to a gene: 10. CDR3 sequence reads: CASGKPGLSYEQYF. The CDR3 nucleotides read TGTGCCAGCGGAAAGCCGGGACTAAGCTACGAGCAGTACTTC.

CDR3 sequence reads: CASSREGQETQYF. DNA for the CDR3: TGTGCCAGCAGTCGGGAGGGCCAAGAGACCCAGTACTTC. The chain joins TRBV6-5 to TRBJ2-5, with TRBD2 matching over 8 bases. The CDR3 is 13 amino acids. The germline CDR1 and CDR2 sequences are MNHEY and SVGAGI. V lost 5 bases to trimming and J lost 1 base; unmatched junction nucleotides: 0.

V gene TRBV27 combines with J gene TRBJ1-5; possibly TRBD1 for D (6 bases). The germline V gene has CDR1 MNHEY and CDR2 SMNVEV (reference sequence). The V end was cut by 1 base, the J end by 2 bases, with 12 bases between. CDR3 length: 16 residues. The CDR3 sequence: CASSLWGGLGNQPQHF. The CDR3 DNA follows: TGTGCCAGCAGTTTATGGGGGGGGCTGGGCAATCAGCCCCAGCATTTT.

V is TRBV28 and J is TRBJ1-2; 8 nucleotides line up with TRBD1. Looked up from germline, CDR1 is MDHEN and CDR2 is SYDVKM. The length of the CDR3 is 12 residues. V shed 5 bases and J 8 bases; nucleotides not matched to a gene: 4. The CDR3 bases are TGTGCCAGCAGTCAGGGGGCGAAAGGCTACACCTTC. It translates to CASSQGAKGYTF.

The genes are TRBV7-2 and TRBJ1-6, with a possible D match to TRBD1 (5 bases). Germline V CDR1 and CDR2: SGHTA, FQGNSA. Trimming stripped 2 bases from V and 9 bases from J, with 14 bases between. This CDR3 region has 15 residues. The CDR3, as DNA: TGTGCCAGCAGCTTATCTCAGGGTTTAAGTTCACCCCTCCACTTT. Translated, it gives CASSLSQGLSSPLHF.

The rearrangement uses TRBV21-1 and TRBJ2-2; the D call of TRBD1 is as the table states it, not checked on the DNA. TRBV21-1 is described as a pseudogene. CDR3 length: 20 amino acids. CDR3 protein: CASSKSKFTFQGAGTGELFF. The CDR3 DNA reads TGTGCCAGCAGCAAAAGCAAATTCACTTTCCAGGGGGCCGGAACCGGGGAGCTGTTTTTT.

The V and J genes are TRBV7-9 and TRBJ2-2; TRBD1 or TRBD2 may be the D gene (5 bases each). The ends were cut back, 5 bases at V and 5 bases at J, with 21 bases in the middle. Germline V gene lookup returns CDR1 SEHNR and CDR2 FQNEAQ (reference sequence). This CDR3 has 17 residues. CDR3 sequence: CASSPRPGAPGTGELFF. In nucleotides, the CDR3 is TGTGCCAGCAGCCCCAGACCCGGGGCCCCTGGGACCGGGGAGCTGTTTTTT.

The gene calls are TRBV4-1 and TRBJ1-1; tentatively, D is TRBD1 (5 bases). Germline values: CDR1 MGHRA, CDR2 YSYEKL. The CDR3 runs to 14 residues. The V end lost 4 bases, the J end lost 0 bases, and 9 bases lay between the germline ends. For the CDR3, the DNA is TGCGCCAGCAGCCCGGGACCGATGAACACTGAAGCTTTCTTT. Protein product: CASSPGPMNTEAFF.

The chain combines TRBV24-1 with TRBJ1-3, with 7 bases lining up with TRBD1. Germline V gene sequence: CDR1 KGHDR, CDR2 SFDVKD. The CDR3 covers 15 residues. Losses at the gene ends were 9 bases for V and 1 base for J; bases not matched to a gene: 8. The CDR3 sequence is CATRPGQPSGNTIYF. CDR3 in DNA: TGTGCCACCCGGCCGGGACAGCCATCTGGAAACACCATATATTTT.

J is TRBJ1-2 and V is TRBV19; D unresolved. Between the trimmed V and J ends, which lost 0 bases and 4 bases, there was a span of 12 bases. The CDR3 is 15 residues long. The germline CDR1 and CDR2 sequences are LNHDA and SQIVND (reference sequence). In DNA, the CDR3 is TGTGCCAGTAGTATAGATCCTCGGGGTTCCTATGGCTACACCTTC. Translated, it gives CASSIDPRGSYGYTF.

This chain links TRBV9 with TRBJ1-1; D gene uncertain. The germline CDR1 and CDR2 sequences are SGDLS and YYNGEE. The CDR3 covers 14 residues. V lost 0 bases and J lost 1, with 7 bases in between. Here the CDR3 reads CASSVGPGNTEAFF. As DNA, the CDR3 is TGTGCCAGCAGCGTAGGTCCCGGGAACACTGAAGCTTTCTTT.

V gene TRBV11-2 combines with J gene TRBJ1-4; no reliable D call. V was pared by 3 bases and J by 3 bases, with 8 bases between. Germline CDR1 SGHAT, CDR2 FQNNGV. The CDR3 totals 14 residues. The CDR3 region is CASSFPAPNEKLFF. The CDR3 bases are TGTGCCAGCAGCTTCCCCGCCCCTAATGAAAAACTGTTTTTT.

V is TRBV4-3 and J is TRBJ1-1; D is perhaps TRBD1 (6 bases). CDR3 length equals 14 residues. V was shortened by 0 bases and J by 1 base, with 6 bases between the two germline ends. CDR1 and CDR2 (germline): LGHNA, YSLEER. The CDR3 sequence: CASSQETGNTEAFF. CDR3 in DNA: TGCGCCAGCAGCCAAGAGACAGGGAACACTGAAGCTTTCTTT.